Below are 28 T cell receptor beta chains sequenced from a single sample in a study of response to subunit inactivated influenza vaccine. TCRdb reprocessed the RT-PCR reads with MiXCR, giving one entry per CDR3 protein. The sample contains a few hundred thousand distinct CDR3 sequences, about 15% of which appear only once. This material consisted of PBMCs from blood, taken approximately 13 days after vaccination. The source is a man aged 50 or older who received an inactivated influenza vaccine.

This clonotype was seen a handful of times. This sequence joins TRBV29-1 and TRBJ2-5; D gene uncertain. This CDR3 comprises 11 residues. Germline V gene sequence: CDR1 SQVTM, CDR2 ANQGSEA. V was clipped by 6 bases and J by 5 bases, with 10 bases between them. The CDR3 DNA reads TGCAGCGTAAGGGTGTGGGAGACCCAGTACTTC. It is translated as CSVRVWETQYF. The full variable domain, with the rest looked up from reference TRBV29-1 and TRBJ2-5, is SAVISQKPSRDICQRGTSLTIQCQVDSQVTMMFWYRQQPGQSLTLIATANQGSEATYESGFVIDKFPISRPNLTFSTLTVSNMSPEDSSIYLCSVRVWETQYFGPGTRLLVL.

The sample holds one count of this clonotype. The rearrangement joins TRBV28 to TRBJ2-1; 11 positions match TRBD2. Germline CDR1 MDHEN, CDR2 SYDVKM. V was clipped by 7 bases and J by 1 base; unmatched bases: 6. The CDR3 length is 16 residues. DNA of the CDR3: TGTGCCAGCAACAATAGCGGGAGGGGGTCCTACAATGAGCAGTTCTTC. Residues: CASNNSGRGSYNEQFF.

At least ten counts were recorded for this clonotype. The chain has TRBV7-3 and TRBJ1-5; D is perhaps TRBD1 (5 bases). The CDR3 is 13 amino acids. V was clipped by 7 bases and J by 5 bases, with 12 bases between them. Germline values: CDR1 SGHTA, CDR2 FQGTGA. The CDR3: CASTKDRHQPQHF. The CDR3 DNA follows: TGTGCCAGCACCAAAGACAGACATCAGCCCCAGCATTTT.

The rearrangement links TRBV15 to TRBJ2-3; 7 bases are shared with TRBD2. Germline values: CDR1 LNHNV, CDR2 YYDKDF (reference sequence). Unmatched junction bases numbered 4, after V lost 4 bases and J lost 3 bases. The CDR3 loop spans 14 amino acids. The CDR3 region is CATSMGGVTDTQYF. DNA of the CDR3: TGTGCCACCAGCATGGGGGGGGTGACAGATACGCAGTATTTT.

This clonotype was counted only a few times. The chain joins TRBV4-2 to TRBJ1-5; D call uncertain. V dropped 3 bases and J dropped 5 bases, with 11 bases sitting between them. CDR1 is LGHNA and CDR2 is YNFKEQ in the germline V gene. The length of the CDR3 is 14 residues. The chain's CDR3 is CASSHSPEDQPQHF. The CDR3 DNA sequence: TGTGCCAGCAGCCATAGTCCAGAGGATCAGCCCCAGCATTTT.

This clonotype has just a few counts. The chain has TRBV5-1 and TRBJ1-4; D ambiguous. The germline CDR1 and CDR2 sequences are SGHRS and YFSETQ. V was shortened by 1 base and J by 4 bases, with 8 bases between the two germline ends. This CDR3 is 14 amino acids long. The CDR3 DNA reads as TGCGCCAGCAGCTTGACCAGCGATAATGAAAAACTGTTTTTT. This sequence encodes CASSLTSDNEKLFF.

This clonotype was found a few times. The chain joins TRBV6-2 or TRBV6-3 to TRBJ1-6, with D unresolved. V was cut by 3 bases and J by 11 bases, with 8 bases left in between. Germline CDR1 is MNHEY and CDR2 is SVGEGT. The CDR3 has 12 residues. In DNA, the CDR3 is TGTGCCAGCAGTTATATCGGGGCACCCCTCCACTTT. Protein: CASSYIGAPLHF.

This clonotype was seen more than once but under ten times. The CDR3 nucleotides read TGTGCCAGCAGCTTAAGGTGGCCCTTCGGTAATGAGCAGTTCTTC. This gives the protein CASSLRWPFGNEQFF. The chain has TRBV5-6 and TRBJ2-1; D remains unclear. Germline V gives CDR1 SGHDT, CDR2 YYEEEE. This CDR3 contains 15 residues. V shed 2 bases and J shed 7 bases, with 16 bases lying between them.

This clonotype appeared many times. CDR3 bases: TGTGCCACCAGCAGAGATCGTCCAGATACGCAGTATTTT. Amino acids: CATSRDRPDTQYF. The J gene is TRBJ2-3, the V gene TRBV15; D not certain. Trimming took 0 bases from V and 4 from J, leaving 5 bases between them. This CDR3 region has 13 residues. CDR1 and CDR2 (germline): LNHNV, YYDKDF (reference sequence).

DNA of the CDR3: TGTGCCAGCAGTTACCGCGGGACCCTTAGCAATCAGCCCCAGCATTTT. It specifies CASSYRGTLSNQPQHF. The rearrangement uses TRBV6-2 or TRBV6-3 and TRBJ1-5, with D tentatively TRBD1 (5 bases). CDR1 MNHEY and CDR2 SVGEGT come from the germline V gene. The CDR3 is made up of 16 amino acids. The V and J ends lost 2 bases and 0 bases respectively, with 11 bases between them.

The CDR3 loop is CASTRLPNQPQHF. Here the CDR3 DNA reads TGTGCCAGCACCCGACTGCCAAATCAGCCCCAGCATTTT. The rearrangement links TRBV6-2 or TRBV6-3 to TRBJ1-5; D unclear. V was shortened by 7 bases and J by 4 bases, with 11 bases between the two germline ends. The germline CDR1 and CDR2 sequences are MNHEY and SVGEGT. The CDR3 contains 13 residues.

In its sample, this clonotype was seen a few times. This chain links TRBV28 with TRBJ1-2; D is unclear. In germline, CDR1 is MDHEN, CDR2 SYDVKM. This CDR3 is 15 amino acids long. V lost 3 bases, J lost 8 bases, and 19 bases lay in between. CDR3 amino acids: CASSLSRGSGRGYTF. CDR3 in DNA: TGTGCCAGCAGTTTGTCCCGCGGGTCCGGGAGGGGCTACACCTTC.

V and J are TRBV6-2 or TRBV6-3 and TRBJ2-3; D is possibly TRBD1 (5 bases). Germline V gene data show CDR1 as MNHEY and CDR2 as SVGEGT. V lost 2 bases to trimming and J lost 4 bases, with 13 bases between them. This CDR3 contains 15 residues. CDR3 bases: TGTGCCAGCAGTTACCGGGCAGGGCGTCCAGATACGCAGTATTTT. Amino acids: CASSYRAGRPDTQYF.

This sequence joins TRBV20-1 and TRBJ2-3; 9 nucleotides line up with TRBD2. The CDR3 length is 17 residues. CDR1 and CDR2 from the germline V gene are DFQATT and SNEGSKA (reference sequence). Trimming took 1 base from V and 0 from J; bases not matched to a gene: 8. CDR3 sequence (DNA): TGCAGTGCTAGAGGGGCGACGGCGGGAGGGAGCACAGATACGCAGTATTTT. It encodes CSARGATAGGSTDTQYF.

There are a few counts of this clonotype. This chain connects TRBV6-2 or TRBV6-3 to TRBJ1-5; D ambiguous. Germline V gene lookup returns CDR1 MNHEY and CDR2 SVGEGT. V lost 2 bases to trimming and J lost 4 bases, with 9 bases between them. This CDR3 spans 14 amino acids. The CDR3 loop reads CASSYLVPNQPQHF. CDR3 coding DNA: TGTGCCAGCAGTTACCTGGTACCAAATCAGCCCCAGCATTTT.

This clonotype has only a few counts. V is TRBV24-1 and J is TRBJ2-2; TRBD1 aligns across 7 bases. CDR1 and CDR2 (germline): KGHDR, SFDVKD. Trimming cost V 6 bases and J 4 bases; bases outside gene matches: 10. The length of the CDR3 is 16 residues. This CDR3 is CATSRVEGGVTGELFF. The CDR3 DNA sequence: TGTGCCACCAGTCGGGTCGAAGGGGGCGTCACCGGGGAGCTGTTTTTT.

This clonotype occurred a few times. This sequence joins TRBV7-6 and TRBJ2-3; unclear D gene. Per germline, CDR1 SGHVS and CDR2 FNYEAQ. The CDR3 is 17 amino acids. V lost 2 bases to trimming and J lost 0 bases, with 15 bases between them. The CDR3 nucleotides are TGTGCCAGCAGCTTAATTACAAAAGGGTCTAGCACAGATACGCAGTATTTT. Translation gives CASSLITKGSSTDTQYF.

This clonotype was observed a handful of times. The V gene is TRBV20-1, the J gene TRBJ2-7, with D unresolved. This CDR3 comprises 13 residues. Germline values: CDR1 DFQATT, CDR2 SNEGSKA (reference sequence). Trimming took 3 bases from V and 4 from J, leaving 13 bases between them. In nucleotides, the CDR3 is TGCAGTGCTAGCCAAGGGCCACAGTACGAGCAGTACTTC. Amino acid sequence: CSASQGPQYEQYF.

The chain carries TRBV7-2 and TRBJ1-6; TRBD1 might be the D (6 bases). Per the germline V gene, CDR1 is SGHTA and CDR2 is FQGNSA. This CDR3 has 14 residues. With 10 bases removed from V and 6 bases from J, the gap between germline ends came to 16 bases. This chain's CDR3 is CATCQGRINSPLHF. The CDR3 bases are TGTGCCACCTGCCAGGGGAGGATTAATTCACCCCTCCACTTT.

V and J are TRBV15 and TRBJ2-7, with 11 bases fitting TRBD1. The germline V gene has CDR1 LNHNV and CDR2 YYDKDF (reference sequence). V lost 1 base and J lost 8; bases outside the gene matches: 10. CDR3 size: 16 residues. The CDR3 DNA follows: TGTGCCACCAGCAGAGGCCAGGACAGGGGGCTGAATCAGCAGTACTTC. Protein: CATSRGQDRGLNQQYF. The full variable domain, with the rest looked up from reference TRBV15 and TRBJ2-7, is DAMVIQNPRYQVTQFGKPVTLSCSQTLNHNVMYWYQQKSSQAPKLLFHYYDKDFNNEADTPDNFQSRRPNTSFCFLDIRSPGLGDTAMYLCATSRGQDRGLNQQYFGPGTRLTVT.

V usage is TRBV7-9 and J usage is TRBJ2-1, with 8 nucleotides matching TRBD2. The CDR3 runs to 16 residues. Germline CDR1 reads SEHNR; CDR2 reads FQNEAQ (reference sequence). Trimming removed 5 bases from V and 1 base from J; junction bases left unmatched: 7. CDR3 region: CASSDHSGVSYNEQFF. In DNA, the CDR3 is TGTGCCAGCAGCGACCATAGCGGGGTATCCTACAATGAGCAGTTCTTC. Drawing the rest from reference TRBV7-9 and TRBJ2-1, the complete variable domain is DTGVSQNPRHKITKRGQNVTFRCDPISEHNRLYWYRQTLGQGPEFLTYFQNEAQLEKSRLLSDRFSAERPKGSFSTLEIQRTEQGDSAMYLCASSDHSGVSYNEQFFGPGTRLTVL.

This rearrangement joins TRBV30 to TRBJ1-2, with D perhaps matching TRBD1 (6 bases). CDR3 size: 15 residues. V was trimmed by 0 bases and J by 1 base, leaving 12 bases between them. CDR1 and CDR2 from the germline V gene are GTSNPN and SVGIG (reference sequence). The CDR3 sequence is CAWSVVDRDNYGYTF. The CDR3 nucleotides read TGTGCCTGGAGTGTCGTGGACAGAGATAACTATGGCTACACCTTC.

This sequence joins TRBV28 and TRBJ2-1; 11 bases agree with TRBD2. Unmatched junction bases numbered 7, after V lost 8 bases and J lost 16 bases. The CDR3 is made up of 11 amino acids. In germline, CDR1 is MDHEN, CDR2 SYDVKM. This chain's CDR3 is CASVSGRAIFF. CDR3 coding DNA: TGTGCCAGCGTTAGCGGGAGGGCCATCTTCTTC.

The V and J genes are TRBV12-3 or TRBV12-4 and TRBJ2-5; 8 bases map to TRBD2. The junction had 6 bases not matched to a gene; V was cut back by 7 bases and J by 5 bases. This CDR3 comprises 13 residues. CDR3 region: CASTPGGRETQYF. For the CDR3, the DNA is TGTGCCAGCACCCCGGGAGGGCGTGAGACCCAGTACTTC.

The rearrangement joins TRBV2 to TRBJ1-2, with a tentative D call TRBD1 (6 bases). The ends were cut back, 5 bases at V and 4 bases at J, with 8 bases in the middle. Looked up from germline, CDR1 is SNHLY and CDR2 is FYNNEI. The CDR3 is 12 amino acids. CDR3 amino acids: CASSRQVYGYTF. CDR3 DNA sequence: TGTGCCAGCAGTCGACAGGTCTATGGCTACACCTTC.

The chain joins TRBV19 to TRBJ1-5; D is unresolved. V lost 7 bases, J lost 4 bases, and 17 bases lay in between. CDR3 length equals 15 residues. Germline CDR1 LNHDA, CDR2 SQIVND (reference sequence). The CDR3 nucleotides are TGTGCCAGTACCGTTGGCCACGGAGCTAATCAGCCCCAGCATTTT. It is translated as CASTVGHGANQPQHF.

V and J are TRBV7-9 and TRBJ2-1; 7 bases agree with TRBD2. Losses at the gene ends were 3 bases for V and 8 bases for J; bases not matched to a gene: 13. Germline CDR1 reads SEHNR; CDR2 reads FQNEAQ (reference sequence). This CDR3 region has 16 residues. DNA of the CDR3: TGTGCCAGCAGCTTCCTTCCGGGAGGTCTAAGGGATGAGCAGTTCTTC. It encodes CASSFLPGGLRDEQFF.

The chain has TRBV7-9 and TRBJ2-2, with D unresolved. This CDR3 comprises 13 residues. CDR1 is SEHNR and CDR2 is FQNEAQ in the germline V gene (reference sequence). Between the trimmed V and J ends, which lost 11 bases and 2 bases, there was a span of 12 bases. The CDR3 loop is CAAHAPNTGELFF. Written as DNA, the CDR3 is TGTGCCGCACATGCGCCCAACACCGGGGAGCTGTTTTTT.